What follows are 11 T cell receptor beta chains derived from one specimen sequenced in a study of CD8+ T cells in alopecia areata. As the sequencing template, cDNA was produced by extracting RNA and reverse transcribing it. Profiled with immunoSEQ multiplex PCR; TCRdb holds only in-frame clones, not every one. The sample shows over 150,000 clones, 45% to 75% of them seen only once. Described treatment: oral pan-JAK inhibitor, 5-10 mg twice daily. Sequenced here: CD4+ T cells sorted from blood, sampled at week 4, from a patient treated with tofacitinib. The receptors come from a human donor with alopecia areata.

The table lists this clone with a count of one. The chain joins TRBV25-1 to TRBJ1-1, with D perhaps TRBD1 (6 bases). Germline loops: CDR1 MGHDK, CDR2 SYGVNS. The V and J ends lost 6 bases and 1 base respectively, with 12 bases between them. The CDR3 totals 14 residues. The CDR3 region has the DNA TGTGCCAGCAGCGCGGGACATTGGAACACTGAAGCTTTCTTT. Translated: CASSAGHWNTEAFF.

In its sample, this clone was seen a few times. The chain carries TRBV29-1 and TRBJ2-7, with D perhaps matching TRBD1 (6 bases). The CDR3 is 14 amino acids. From germline, CDR1 is SQVTM and CDR2 ANQGSEA. Trimming removed 6 bases at V and 3 bases at J, with 18 bases between. The CDR3 reads CSVRSRGQNYEQYF. CDR3 nucleotides: TGCAGCGTCCGTAGCCGGGGACAAAACTACGAGCAGTACTTC.

This clone was detected only a few times. The rearrangement links TRBV18 to TRBJ2-1, with D unclear. CDR1 and CDR2 from the germline V gene are KGHSH and LQKENI. Trimming shortened V by 9 bases and J by 0 bases, and 15 bases separated the two germline ends. This CDR3 has 15 residues. The DNA of the CDR3 is TGTGCCAGTACCTTTGGGCTGAGCTCCTACAATGAGCAGTTCTTC. Residues: CASTFGLSSYNEQFF. The whole variable domain, filled in from reference TRBV18 and TRBJ2-1, reads NAGVMQNPRHLVRRRGQEARLRCSPMKGHSHVYWYRQLPEEGLKFMVYLQKENIIDESGMPKERFSAEFPKEGPSILRIQQVVRGDSAAYFCASTFGLSSYNEQFFGPGTRLTVL.

The V gene is TRBV29-1, the J gene TRBJ2-7; perhaps TRBD1 as D (5 bases). The CDR3 consists of 15 residues. Germline-derived CDR1 and CDR2 are SQVTM and ANQGSEA. Trimming took 1 base from V and 4 from J, leaving 17 bases between them. CDR3: CSVEVGPGPSYEQYF. The CDR3 DNA is TGCAGCGTTGAAGTGGGGCCTGGGCCTTCTTACGAGCAGTACTTC.

The J gene is TRBJ2-7, the V gene TRBV9; D call uncertain. V shed 4 bases and J shed 2 bases, with 13 bases lying between them. CDR1 is SGDLS and CDR2 is YYNGEE in the germline V gene. The CDR3 runs 14 residues. The CDR3 DNA follows: TGTGCCAGCAGCTCAACAGCCCTCACCTACGAGCAGTACTTC. The encoded protein is CASSSTALTYEQYF.

This chain joins TRBV25-1 and TRBJ1-1, with a possible D match to TRBD1 (5 bases). Germline CDR1 MGHDK, CDR2 SYGVNS. The CDR3 covers 13 residues. Trimming took 5 bases from V and 1 from J, leaving 8 bases between them. CDR3 region: CASSTGQNTEAFF. The CDR3 region has the DNA TGTGCCAGCAGTACAGGTCAGAACACTGAAGCTTTCTTT.

This clone turned up a few times. For the CDR3, the DNA is TGTGCCACCCGGTGGGACACAGATACGCAGTATTTT. Its translation: CATRWDTDTQYF. The chain carries TRBV19 and TRBJ2-3, with D unclear. Germline V gene sequence: CDR1 LNHDA, CDR2 SQIVND (reference sequence). The CDR3 runs 12 residues. The V end lost 10 bases, the J end lost 2 bases, and 10 bases lay between the germline ends.

This sequence joins TRBV30 and TRBJ2-5; 9 nucleotides agree with TRBD1. The assigned J gene may be wrong: the sequence end matches TRBJ2-7 better. The CDR3 runs to 15 residues. Germline values: CDR1 GTSNPN, CDR2 SVGIG (reference sequence). In DNA form, the CDR3 reads TGTGCCTGGAGGGAAAGGACAGGGGACCGATACGAGCAGTACTTC. The encoded protein is CAWRERTGDRYEQYF.

This clone was detected a few times. The V call is TRBV5-4, the J call TRBJ2-3; 7 nucleotides line up with TRBD2. The V gene's germline CDR1 is SGHNT and CDR2 YYREEE (reference sequence). The CDR3 runs 14 residues. Trimming at V came to 4 bases and at J to 4 bases, leaving 6 bases not matched to a gene. Here the CDR3 DNA reads TGTGCCAGCAGCGCGACTAGCTTCGCAGATACGCAGTATTTT. Translating gives CASSATSFADTQYF. Filled out from reference TRBV5-4 and TRBJ2-3, the complete variable domain reads ETGVTQSPTHLIKTRGQQVTLRCSSQSGHNTVSWYQQALGQGPQFIFQYYREEENGRGNFPPRFSGLQFPNYSSELNVNALELDDSALYLCASSATSFADTQYFGPGTRLTVL.

The chain uses TRBV18 and TRBJ2-5; D may be TRBD1 or TRBD2 (5 bases each). V was shortened by 5 bases and J by 4 bases, with 11 bases between the two germline ends. Looked up from germline, CDR1 is KGHSH and CDR2 is LQKENI. The CDR3 covers 13 residues. The CDR3 is CASSSSGTETQYF. CDR3 nucleotide sequence: TGTGCCAGCTCATCGTCAGGGACAGAGACCCAGTACTTC.

The rearrangement uses TRBV14 and TRBJ2-1, with TRBD1 matching over 7 bases. V dropped 0 bases and J dropped 4; count of bases not matched to a gene: 3. This CDR3 region has 15 residues. Germline lookup yields CDR1 SGHDN and CDR2 FVKESK. The CDR3 spells CASSQDRGWYNEQFF. DNA of the CDR3: TGTGCCAGCAGCCAAGACAGGGGGTGGTACAATGAGCAGTTCTTC.